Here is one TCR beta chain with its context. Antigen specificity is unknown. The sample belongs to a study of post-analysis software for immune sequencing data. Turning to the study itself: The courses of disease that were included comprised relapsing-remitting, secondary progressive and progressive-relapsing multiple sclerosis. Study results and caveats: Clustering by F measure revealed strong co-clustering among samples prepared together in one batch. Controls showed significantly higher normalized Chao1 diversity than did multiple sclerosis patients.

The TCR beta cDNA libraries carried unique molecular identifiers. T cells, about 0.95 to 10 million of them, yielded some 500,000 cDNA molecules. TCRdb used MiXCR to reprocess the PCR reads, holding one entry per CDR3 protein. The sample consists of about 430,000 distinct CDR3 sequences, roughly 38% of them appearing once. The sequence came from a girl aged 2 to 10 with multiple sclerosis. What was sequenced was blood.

This CDR3 reads CASSLGGVSDTQYF. In DNA form, the CDR3 reads TGCGCCAGCAGCTTAGGAGGGGTGTCAGATACGCAGTATTTT. The chain has TRBV5-1 and TRBJ2-3, with D possibly TRBD2 on 6 matching bases. The CDR3 is made up of 14 amino acids. V was pared by 2 bases and J by 4 bases, with 11 bases between. Germline CDR1 SGHRS, CDR2 YFSETQ.